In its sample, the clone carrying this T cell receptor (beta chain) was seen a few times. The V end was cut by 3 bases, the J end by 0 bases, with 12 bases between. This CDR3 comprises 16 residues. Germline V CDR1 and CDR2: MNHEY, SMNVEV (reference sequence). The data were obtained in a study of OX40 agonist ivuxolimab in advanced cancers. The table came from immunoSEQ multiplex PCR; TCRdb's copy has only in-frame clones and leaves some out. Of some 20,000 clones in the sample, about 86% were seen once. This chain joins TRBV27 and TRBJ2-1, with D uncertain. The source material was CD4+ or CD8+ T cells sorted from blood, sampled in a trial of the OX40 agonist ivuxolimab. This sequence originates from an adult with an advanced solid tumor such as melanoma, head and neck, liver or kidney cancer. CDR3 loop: CASSLRPLSSYNEQFF. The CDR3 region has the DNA TGTGCCAGCAGTTTGAGGCCTTTGAGCTCCTACAATGAGCAGTTCTTC.